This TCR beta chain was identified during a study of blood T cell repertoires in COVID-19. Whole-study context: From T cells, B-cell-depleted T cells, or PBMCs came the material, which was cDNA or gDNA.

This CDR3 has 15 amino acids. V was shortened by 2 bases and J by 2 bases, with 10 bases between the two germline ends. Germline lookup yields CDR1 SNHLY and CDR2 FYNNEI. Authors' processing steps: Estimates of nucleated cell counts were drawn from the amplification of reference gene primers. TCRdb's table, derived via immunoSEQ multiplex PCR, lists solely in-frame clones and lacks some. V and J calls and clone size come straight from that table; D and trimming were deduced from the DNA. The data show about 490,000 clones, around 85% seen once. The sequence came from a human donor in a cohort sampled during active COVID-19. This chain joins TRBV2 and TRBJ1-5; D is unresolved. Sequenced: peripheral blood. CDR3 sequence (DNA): TGTGCCAGCAGTGAATCTGGAGGAGGCAATCAGCCCCAGCATTTT. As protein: CASSESGGGNQPQHF.